A selection of T cell receptor beta chains follows, all from one sample in a study of regulatory T cells in long-lasting Graves disease. One entry per CDR3 protein, called by TCRdb with MiXCR from the multiplex PCR reads. Of a few hundred thousand distinct CDR3 sequences detected, roughly 25% appear once; the ten largest clones hold about 29%. This specimen was peripheral blood mononuclear cells (PBMCs), taken when the disease was refractory, from a patient treated with antithyroid drugs. All receptors derive from a middle-aged woman with Graves disease. CDR3s include the opening cysteine and the closing phenylalanine or tryptophan. Each record gives: J gene, V gene, clone size, CDR3 protein. A clone size is listed for some rows: how often the clone was seen (once, few, many), or a class if it is expanded.

J gene: TRBJ2-2; V gene: TRBV6-2/TRBV6-3; clone size: -; CDR3 protein: CASSVLVTGELFF
J gene: TRBJ1-2; V gene: TRBV5-1; clone size: few; CDR3 protein: CASSPDTGYGYTF
J gene: TRBJ2-7; V gene: TRBV6-1; clone size: many; CDR3 protein: CASSEGQGGYEQYF
J gene: TRBJ2-3; V gene: TRBV24-1; clone size: -; CDR3 protein: CATSETASLDTTDTQYF
J gene: TRBJ2-7; V gene: TRBV19; clone size: few; CDR3 protein: CASSIRRGSYEQYF
J gene: TRBJ2-7; V gene: TRBV6-5; clone size: few; CDR3 protein: CASSYSSSGFSYEQYF
J gene: TRBJ1-5; V gene: TRBV20-1; clone size: -; CDR3 protein: CSARLPKYQPQHF
J gene: TRBJ1-1; V gene: TRBV5-1; clone size: few; CDR3 protein: CASTPWGQSNTEAFF
J gene: TRBJ2-4; V gene: TRBV6-1; clone size: many; CDR3 protein: CASSQRAGSGDIQYF
J gene: TRBJ1-2; V gene: TRBV20-1; clone size: few; CDR3 protein: CSASHDSLNYGYTF
J gene: TRBJ1-3; V gene: TRBV25-1; clone size: -; CDR3 protein: CASSIHRSSGNTIYF
J gene: TRBJ1-1; V gene: TRBV20-1; clone size: many; CDR3 protein: CSASLENTEAFF
J gene: TRBJ2-7; V gene: TRBV7-2; clone size: many; CDR3 protein: CASSLVAATYEQYF
J gene: TRBJ2-2; V gene: TRBV30; clone size: few; CDR3 protein: CAWSVPFRGNTGELFF
J gene: TRBJ1-2; V gene: TRBV7-3; clone size: many; CDR3 protein: CASSPGQGEGYTF
J gene: TRBJ2-5; V gene: TRBV10-3; clone size: few; CDR3 protein: CAISERQQETQYF
J gene: TRBJ2-7; V gene: TRBV5-1; clone size: -; CDR3 protein: CASSFDLTAGPKGLYEQYF
J gene: TRBJ1-1; V gene: TRBV11-2; clone size: few; CDR3 protein: CASSSTGGWLNTEAFF